What follows describes a single TCR beta chain. Antigen specificity is unknown. The data were taken from a study of OX40 agonist ivuxolimab in advanced cancers. Study background: Head and neck, renal cell, melanoma or hepatocellular carcinoma were the cancers that dose-escalation patients had. Three partial responders included one hepatocellular carcinoma patient and two cutaneous melanoma patients. Study outcomes and limitations: Partial responders treated at 0.1-3.0 mg/kg exhibited clonal expansion among the lowest measured. At doses 0.1 to 3.0 mg/kg, CD4+ and CD8+ clones expanded.

TCRdb's copy holds only in-frame clones and misses some; the assay was immunoSEQ multiplex PCR. This sample has roughly 34,000 clones, with approximately 89% found just once. The CDR3 has 15 residues. Germline V gene lookup returns CDR1 MNHNS and CDR2 SASEGT. V shed 6 bases, J shed 6 bases, and the junction held 12 bases outside the gene matches. The starting material was CD4+ or CD8+ T cells sorted from blood, obtained in a trial of the OX40 agonist ivuxolimab. The TCR sequence derives from an adult with an advanced solid tumor such as melanoma, head and neck, liver or kidney cancer. The V call is TRBV6-1, the J call TRBJ2-7; 9 bases align to TRBD1. In DNA form, the CDR3 reads TGTGCCAGCAGCCGAGGGACAGGGCAAGAGCGCGAGCAGTACTTC. It encodes CASSRGTGQEREQYF.